This T cell receptor (beta chain) was observed in a study of persistence of HIV-infected CD4 T cells. The libraries were made with immunoSEQ version 4 in survey mode. Template was genomic DNA at about 10 ng/uL, with up to about 1 ug used per sample. Libraries were prepared by immunoSEQ multiplex PCR; TCRdb keeps only in-frame clonotypes and omits some of them. The table lists some 41,000 clones, over 80% of them singletons. V was clipped by 0 bases and J by 5 bases, with 10 bases between them. The CDR3 is 14 amino acids. Germline CDR1 and CDR2: SGHDN and FVKESK. This clone came up once. Its antigen is not identified. This nonspecific control used anti-CD3/anti-CD28 bead stimulation of CD4+ T cells. Responding CD4+ T cells were sorted by upregulation of both CD40 ligand and CD69.

The chain joins TRBV14 to TRBJ1-1; D unresolved. The TCR sequence derives from an adult man with HIV who was CMV-seropositive. This specimen was CD4+ T cells sorted from PBMCs after 18-hour stimulation, taken from a patient who received antiretroviral therapy. The CDR3 is CASSQEVGMTEAFF. The CDR3 coding sequence is TGTGCCAGCAGCCAAGAGGTCGGGATGACTGAAGCTTTCTTT.